Sequencing of this TCR beta chain was carried out in a study of blood T cells in healthy people across ages. CDR3 length equals 14 residues. V lost 3 bases and J lost 4, with 12 bases in between. Germline CDR1 and CDR2: WSHSY and SAAADI. Using a J-beta primer mix together with a sample-barcoded 5' primer, a second PCR was run for roughly 7 to 11 cycles. One entry per CDR3 protein results from TCRdb running MiXCR on the 5' RACE reads. The profile covers hundreds of thousands of distinct CDR3 sequences, with 52% appearing a single time and about 14% taken by the ten largest. This chain uses TRBV10-2 with TRBJ2-5; D could derive from TRBD1 or TRBD2 (5 bases each). The sequenced material came from blood. This TCR was recovered from a woman of 80 years or more in good health. CDR3 residues: CASSERGVGETQYF. For the CDR3, the DNA is TGCGCCAGCAGTGAAAGGGGAGTCGGAGAGACCCAGTACTTC.